This is a list of T cell receptor beta chains from one sample in a study of T cell responses to AZD1222 COVID-19 vaccine. The protocol was immunoSEQ multiplex PCR, while the TCRdb copy is restricted to in-frame clones and leaves out a portion. The sample holds approximately 200,000 clones, around 87% seen once. This sample comprised peripheral blood, obtained on day 0 of MenACWY control vaccination. The receptors derive from an adult in good health. Each CDR3 is given with its conserved first and last residue. Fields, in order: clone size, D gene, J gene, V gene, CDR3 DNA, CDR3 protein. D genes are given only for firm matches. For some rows the clone size is stated as once, few or many, or as a class when expanded; others skip it.

abundance: NA; d_gene: NA; j_gene: TRBJ1-4; v_gene: TRBV30; CDR3nt: TGTGCCTGGAGTAAGGGGGCAACTAATGAAAAACTGTTTTTT; CDR3aa: CAWSKGATNEKLFF
abundance: NA; d_gene: NA; j_gene: TRBJ1-6; v_gene: TRBV28; CDR3nt: TGTGCCAGCAGGCCCCCGGGACACTATAATTCACCCCTCCACTTT; CDR3aa: CASRPPGHYNSPLHF
abundance: once; d_gene: NA; j_gene: TRBJ1-1; v_gene: TRBV11-3; CDR3nt: TGTGCCAGCAGAGACACCCCTCCCAGGCCTATGAACACTGAAGCTTTCTTT; CDR3aa: CASRDTPPRPMNTEAFF
abundance: NA; d_gene: NA; j_gene: TRBJ1-2; v_gene: TRBV2; CDR3nt: TGTGCCAGCAGTGAAGCCGTCCCCGGAGGCTATGGCTACACCTTC; CDR3aa: CASSEAVPGGYGYTF
abundance: NA; d_gene: NA; j_gene: TRBJ1-5; v_gene: TRBV30; CDR3nt: TGTGCCTGGAGTCCAGGAACTGGGCAGCCCCAGCATTTT; CDR3aa: CAWSPGTGQPQHF
abundance: NA; d_gene: NA; j_gene: TRBJ2-7; v_gene: TRBV6-2/TRBV6-3; CDR3nt: TGTGCCAGCAGTTTCCCCCGGGCTGAGCAGTACTTC; CDR3aa: CASSFPRAEQYF
abundance: NA; d_gene: NA; j_gene: TRBJ2-7; v_gene: TRBV28; CDR3nt: TGTGCCAGCAGTTTCAGTAACTCCTACGAGCAGTACTTC; CDR3aa: CASSFSNSYEQYF
abundance: NA; d_gene: NA; j_gene: TRBJ2-3; v_gene: TRBV24-1; CDR3nt: TGTGCCACCAGTGACCTCGGTAGCACAGATACGCAGTATTTT; CDR3aa: CATSDLGSTDTQYF
abundance: NA; d_gene: TRBD1; j_gene: TRBJ2-7; v_gene: TRBV5-4; CDR3nt: TGTGCCAGCAGCTTGTGGCGGGACAGGGGGAACGAGCAGTACTTC; CDR3aa: CASSLWRDRGNEQYF
abundance: NA; d_gene: TRBD1; j_gene: TRBJ2-7; v_gene: TRBV2; CDR3nt: TGTGCCAGCAGTGCCCGCGGGCAGGGGGTGCGAGAAGCTAGGGAGCAGTACTTC; CDR3aa: CASSARGQGVREAREQYF
abundance: NA; d_gene: TRBD1; j_gene: TRBJ1-2; v_gene: TRBV2; CDR3nt: TGTGCCAGCACCTCACAGGGGGCTGTTATCTATGGCTACACCTTC; CDR3aa: CASTSQGAVIYGYTF
abundance: NA; d_gene: TRBD2; j_gene: TRBJ2-1; v_gene: TRBV30; CDR3nt: TGTGCCTGGAGCCAACTAGCGGGAGATAACAATGAGCAGTTCTTC; CDR3aa: CAWSQLAGDNNEQFF
abundance: once; d_gene: NA; j_gene: TRBJ2-7; v_gene: TRBV2; CDR3nt: TGTGCCAGCACCGAAAGTGTGGCGGGCTCCTACGAGCAGTACTTC; CDR3aa: CASTESVAGSYEQYF
abundance: NA; d_gene: NA; j_gene: TRBJ1-2; v_gene: TRBV5-1; CDR3nt: TGCGCCAGCAGCTTGGAACAGTTCTATGGCTACACCTTC; CDR3aa: CASSLEQFYGYTF
abundance: NA; d_gene: TRBD1; j_gene: TRBJ1-5; v_gene: TRBV28; CDR3nt: TGTGCCAGCAGTTTCCAGGCAGGGACAGGGGCCTTCGGGGGGAATCAGCCCCAGCATTTT; CDR3aa: CASSFQAGTGAFGGNQPQHF
abundance: NA; d_gene: TRBD1; j_gene: TRBJ2-5; v_gene: TRBV5-4; CDR3nt: TGTGCCAGCAGCTTGGGGGGACAGGGAGGAGGAGAGACCCAGTACTTC; CDR3aa: CASSLGGQGGGETQYF
abundance: NA; d_gene: NA; j_gene: TRBJ1-5; v_gene: TRBV28; CDR3nt: TGTGCCAGCAGTTTCGGTCAGCCCCAGCATTTT; CDR3aa: CASSFGQPQHF
abundance: NA; d_gene: TRBD1; j_gene: TRBJ1-2; v_gene: TRBV4-1; CDR3nt: TGCGCCAGCAGCCAAGATCTAAGGACAGGGCACTATGGCTACACCTTC; CDR3aa: CASSQDLRTGHYGYTF
abundance: NA; d_gene: TRBD2; j_gene: TRBJ2-3; v_gene: TRBV9; CDR3nt: TGTGCCAGCAGCCCCCGGACTAGCGGGGGGTACACAGATACGCAGTATTTT; CDR3aa: CASSPRTSGGYTDTQYF
abundance: NA; d_gene: TRBD1; j_gene: TRBJ1-1; v_gene: TRBV27; CDR3nt: TGTGCCAGCAGTAAAACGACAGGGATGAACACTGAAGCTTTCTTT; CDR3aa: CASSKTTGMNTEAFF
abundance: NA; d_gene: NA; j_gene: TRBJ2-6; v_gene: TRBV27; CDR3nt: TGTGCCAGCAGTTCTAGACCTTTTGGGGCCAACGTCCTGACTTTC; CDR3aa: CASSSRPFGANVLTF
abundance: few; d_gene: TRBD2; j_gene: TRBJ2-1; v_gene: TRBV4-2; CDR3nt: TGTGCCAGCAGTGGGACTAGCGGGGGCCGAACCTACAATGAGCAGTTCTTC; CDR3aa: CASSGTSGGRTYNEQFF
abundance: NA; d_gene: NA; j_gene: TRBJ2-3; v_gene: TRBV7-9; CDR3nt: TGTGCCAGCAGCGGATACCGGGACCTAGCTAGCACAGATACGCAGTATTTT; CDR3aa: CASSGYRDLASTDTQYF
abundance: NA; d_gene: TRBD1; j_gene: TRBJ2-6; v_gene: TRBV2; CDR3nt: TGTGCCAGCAGTGGAACCGGGACAGTCTCTGGGGCCAACGTCCTGACTTTC; CDR3aa: CASSGTGTVSGANVLTF
abundance: NA; d_gene: TRBD1; j_gene: TRBJ1-5; v_gene: TRBV19; CDR3nt: TGTGCCAGTACCCAGGACAGGGGAAGGCAGCCCCAGCATTTT; CDR3aa: CASTQDRGRQPQHF
abundance: NA; d_gene: TRBD1; j_gene: TRBJ2-7; v_gene: TRBV5-1; CDR3nt: TGCGCCAGCAGCCTAGGAGGGACAGGGGCCTACGAGCAGTACTTC; CDR3aa: CASSLGGTGAYEQYF
abundance: NA; d_gene: NA; j_gene: TRBJ1-2; v_gene: TRBV10-3; CDR3nt: TGTGCCCTCAAAGGGCAGGAGGGTGGTTACACCTTC; CDR3aa: CALKGQEGGYTF
abundance: NA; d_gene: TRBD2; j_gene: TRBJ2-3; v_gene: TRBV4-1; CDR3nt: TGCGCCAGCAGCCAAGATGGGCGGGGGGGCGTGGCAGATACGCAGTATTTT; CDR3aa: CASSQDGRGGVADTQYF
abundance: NA; d_gene: NA; j_gene: TRBJ1-3; v_gene: TRBV28; CDR3nt: TGTGCCAGCAGTTTACTTATCGGGGGCTCTGGAAACACCATATATTTT; CDR3aa: CASSLLIGGSGNTIYF
abundance: NA; d_gene: NA; j_gene: TRBJ1-3; v_gene: TRBV9; CDR3nt: TGTGCCAGCAGCGTAGGGCAGGGCCTCTCTGGAAACACCATATATTTT; CDR3aa: CASSVGQGLSGNTIYF
abundance: NA; d_gene: NA; j_gene: TRBJ2-7; v_gene: TRBV5-5; CDR3nt: TGTGCCAGCAGCTTGGGACTGGCCGCGGCCGAGCAGTACTTC; CDR3aa: CASSLGLAAAEQYF
abundance: NA; d_gene: NA; j_gene: TRBJ2-7; v_gene: TRBV19; CDR3nt: TGTGCCAGTAGTATAGATCGCCCCAGCCAAGAGCAGTACTTC; CDR3aa: CASSIDRPSQEQYF
abundance: once; d_gene: TRBD1; j_gene: TRBJ1-4; v_gene: TRBV25-1; CDR3nt: TGTGCCAGCAGTTCAGCGGACAGGGATGAAAAACTGTTTTTT; CDR3aa: CASSSADRDEKLFF
abundance: NA; d_gene: TRBD1; j_gene: TRBJ1-2; v_gene: TRBV19; CDR3nt: TGTGCCAGTAGTATGGGGACAGGGGCTACTAACTATGGCTACACCTTC; CDR3aa: CASSMGTGATNYGYTF
abundance: NA; d_gene: NA; j_gene: TRBJ1-2; v_gene: TRBV7-9; CDR3nt: TGTGCCAGCAGCTTAGTTGGGGATAGCGGCTACACCTTC; CDR3aa: CASSLVGDSGYTF
abundance: NA; d_gene: NA; j_gene: TRBJ1-1; v_gene: TRBV3-1/TRBV3-2; CDR3nt: TGTGCCAGCAGCCCCATCGGAAGGGGCACTGAAGCTTTCTTT; CDR3aa: CASSPIGRGTEAFF
abundance: NA; d_gene: NA; j_gene: TRBJ2-7; v_gene: TRBV6-2/TRBV6-3; CDR3nt: TGTGCCAGCAGTCGTGGGGGACCGGCATACGAGCAGTACTTC; CDR3aa: CASSRGGPAYEQYF
abundance: NA; d_gene: NA; j_gene: TRBJ2-5; v_gene: TRBV20-1; CDR3nt: TGCAGTGCTAGTTCAACCTCTCGGGCAGGGCGGGAGACCCAGTACTTC; CDR3aa: CSASSTSRAGRETQYF
abundance: NA; d_gene: NA; j_gene: TRBJ1-1; v_gene: TRBV6-5; CDR3nt: TGTGCCAGCGGCGGTTTCACTGAAGCTTTCTTT; CDR3aa: CASGGFTEAFF
abundance: NA; d_gene: NA; j_gene: TRBJ1-5; v_gene: TRBV2; CDR3nt: TGTGCCAGCAGTGACTTGGCGGTCACTCAGCCCCAGCATTTT; CDR3aa: CASSDLAVTQPQHF
abundance: NA; d_gene: NA; j_gene: TRBJ2-5; v_gene: TRBV27; CDR3nt: TGTGCCAGCAGCCTCGGGGAGACCCAGTACTTC; CDR3aa: CASSLGETQYF
abundance: NA; d_gene: NA; j_gene: TRBJ2-2; v_gene: TRBV5-4; CDR3nt: TGTGCCAGCAGCGGCGGACGGCTGGGCGGGAACACCGGGGAGCTGTTTTTT; CDR3aa: CASSGGRLGGNTGELFF
abundance: few; d_gene: TRBD1; j_gene: TRBJ1-6; v_gene: TRBV28; CDR3nt: TGTGCCAGCAGACTGGGGACAGGGACTCCCTATAATTCACCCCTCCACTTT; CDR3aa: CASRLGTGTPYNSPLHF
abundance: NA; d_gene: TRBD1; j_gene: TRBJ2-5; v_gene: TRBV9; CDR3nt: TGTGCCAGCAGCCCGCGGACAGGACAAGAGACCCAGTACTTC; CDR3aa: CASSPRTGQETQYF
abundance: NA; d_gene: TRBD1; j_gene: TRBJ1-1; v_gene: TRBV2; CDR3nt: TGTGCCAGCAGTGTACAGGGGATTGGAAAAGCTTTCTTT; CDR3aa: CASSVQGIGKAFF
abundance: NA; d_gene: TRBD1; j_gene: TRBJ1-4; v_gene: TRBV5-6; CDR3nt: TGTGCCAGCAGCTACTGGGGTCCGGGACAGACTAATGAAAAACTGTTTTTT; CDR3aa: CASSYWGPGQTNEKLFF
abundance: NA; d_gene: TRBD2; j_gene: TRBJ2-3; v_gene: TRBV15; CDR3nt: TGTGCCACCAGCAGAGGACTAGCGGATACGCAGTATTTT; CDR3aa: CATSRGLADTQYF
abundance: NA; d_gene: TRBD2; j_gene: TRBJ2-5; v_gene: TRBV9; CDR3nt: TGTGCCAGCAGCGTAGCGTCTAGCGGGAGCGAGACCCAGTACTTC; CDR3aa: CASSVASSGSETQYF
abundance: NA; d_gene: TRBD2; j_gene: TRBJ2-5; v_gene: TRBV5-4; CDR3nt: TGTGCCAGCAGCAGGGGACTAGCGGGAGTGGAAGAGACCCAGTACTTC; CDR3aa: CASSRGLAGVEETQYF
abundance: NA; d_gene: NA; j_gene: TRBJ2-7; v_gene: TRBV28; CDR3nt: TGTGCCAGCTCGTTGCAGGGGCAGAGCTACGAGCAGTACTTC; CDR3aa: CASSLQGQSYEQYF
abundance: NA; d_gene: NA; j_gene: TRBJ2-3; v_gene: TRBV7-3; CDR3nt: TGTGCCAGCAGCCGATACTCCGGGGCAGATACGCAGTATTTT; CDR3aa: CASSRYSGADTQYF
abundance: NA; d_gene: TRBD1; j_gene: TRBJ2-1; v_gene: TRBV19; CDR3nt: TGTGCCAGTAGTGGGACAGGGGACAATGAGCAGTTCTTC; CDR3aa: CASSGTGDNEQFF
abundance: NA; d_gene: TRBD2; j_gene: TRBJ2-3; v_gene: TRBV7-2; CDR3nt: TGTGCCAGCAGCCTAGCGGGGGGGTGGGATACGCAGTATTTT; CDR3aa: CASSLAGGWDTQYF